The 20 T cell receptor beta chains below all came from one sample that was sequenced in a study of blood T cell repertoires in COVID-19. Repertoires were generated with immunoSEQ multiplex PCR, while TCRdb's copy carries only in-frame clones and drops some. The data show roughly 90,000 clones, around three quarters seen once. Source material: peripheral blood. The source is a woman aged 70 to 79 with acute or convalescent COVID-19.

The rearrangement uses TRBV4-3 and TRBJ2-7; TRBD2 matches at 12 bases. Trimming took 4 bases from V and 1 from J; bases not matched to a gene: 2. Germline loops: CDR1 LGHNA, CDR2 YSLEER. This CDR3 spans 15 amino acids. CDR3 nucleotide sequence: TGCGCCAGCAGCCCAGGACTAGCGGGATCCTACGAGCAGTACTTC. It specifies CASSPGLAGSYEQYF.

This clone turned up a few times. The chain recombines TRBV14 with TRBJ1-4, with a possible D match to TRBD1 (6 bases). The germline V and J ends were trimmed by 5 bases and 8 bases, with 18 bases remaining between them. This CDR3 contains 15 residues. Per the germline V gene, CDR1 is SGHDN and CDR2 is FVKESK. CDR3 DNA sequence: TGTGCCAGCAGCTCACAGACAGGCATAGCCGAAAAACTGTTTTTT. Encoded protein: CASSSQTGIAEKLFF.

The chain joins TRBV11-2 to TRBJ2-2; no firm D call. Per the germline V gene, CDR1 is SGHAT and CDR2 is FQNNGV. The ends were cut back, 5 bases at V and 7 bases at J, with 17 bases in the middle. The CDR3 spans 15 residues. The chain's CDR3 is CASSPTIGWFGELFF. CDR3 in DNA: TGTGCCAGCAGCCCAACTATTGGATGGTTCGGGGAGCTGTTTTTT.

The gene calls are TRBV5-1 and TRBJ2-7, with D perhaps matching TRBD1 (6 bases). Looked up from germline, CDR1 is SGHRS and CDR2 is YFSETQ. The ends were cut back, 8 bases at V and 3 bases at J, with 12 bases in the middle. This CDR3 contains 12 residues. The CDR3 region is CARGAGDYEQYF. CDR3 DNA sequence: TGCGCCAGGGGGGCAGGGGACTACGAGCAGTACTTC.

In this sample, this clone turned up once. The chain uses TRBV24-1 and TRBJ1-2; 8 bases align to TRBD1. J was trimmed by 5 bases and V by 2 bases; bases with no gene match: 6. Per germline, CDR1 KGHDR and CDR2 SFDVKD. This CDR3 spans 15 amino acids. The CDR3 nucleotides are TGTGCCACCAGTGATTCGAACGACAGGGGATATGGCTACACCTTC. Its protein is CATSDSNDRGYGYTF.

This rearrangement joins TRBV9 to TRBJ2-2; D remains unclear. The CDR3 has 14 residues. V was clipped by 0 bases and J by 4 bases, with 7 bases between them. Germline CDR1 and CDR2: SGDLS and YYNGEE. CDR3 amino acids: CASSVGSSTGELFF. The CDR3 coding sequence is TGTGCCAGCAGCGTAGGATCCAGCACCGGGGAGCTGTTTTTT.

V and J are TRBV6-2 or TRBV6-3 and TRBJ2-3; the D gene is possibly TRBD2 (6 bases). Trimming left V 2 bases short and J 5 bases short, with 11 bases between. The germline V gene has CDR1 MNHEY and CDR2 SVGEGT. The CDR3 sequence is 14 residues long. The CDR3 region is CASSYGTQGDTQYF. The CDR3 DNA follows: TGTGCCAGCAGTTACGGGACTCAAGGAGATACGCAGTATTTT.

The V call is TRBV9, the J call TRBJ2-3, with TRBD1 as a possible D gene (6 bases). The CDR3 totals 16 residues. The V gene lost 0 bases and the J gene lost 1 base, with 12 bases spanning the gap. Germline CDR1 is SGDLS and CDR2 is YYNGEE. This CDR3 reads CASSVDGRGGTDTQYF. CDR3 nucleotides: TGTGCCAGCAGCGTAGATGGCAGGGGAGGCACAGATACGCAGTATTTT.

This rearrangement joins TRBV2 to TRBJ2-6; a possible D gene is TRBD2 (5 bases). Deletions cut 6 bases from V and 0 bases from J, with 15 bases between. The CDR3 contains 17 residues. The germline V gene has CDR1 SNHLY and CDR2 FYNNEI. The CDR3 sequence is CASSSGLARSGANVLTF. The CDR3 DNA is TGTGCCAGCAGCTCCGGACTCGCCCGCTCTGGGGCCAACGTCCTGACTTTC.

The V call is TRBV7-2, the J call TRBJ1-2; D ambiguous. The CDR3 totals 13 residues. V lost 1 base and J 8 bases, leaving 11 bases between the germline ends. Germline lookup yields CDR1 SGHTA and CDR2 FQGNSA. The CDR3 loop reads CASSLDEGGGYTF. CDR3 nucleotides: TGTGCCAGCAGCTTAGATGAGGGTGGGGGCTACACCTTC.

The chain couples TRBV11-2 to TRBJ2-7; 7 nucleotides align to TRBD1. CDR1 and CDR2 (germline): SGHAT, FQNNGV. The junction had 11 bases not matched to a gene; V was cut back by 1 base and J by 2 bases. The CDR3 runs 17 residues. CDR3: CASSLALTGTKTYEQYF. DNA for the CDR3: TGTGCCAGCAGCTTAGCCCTGACAGGGACAAAGACCTACGAGCAGTACTTC.

The chain employs TRBV29-1 and TRBJ2-1; D call uncertain. Trimming removed 7 bases from V and 5 bases from J, with 12 bases in between. Germline-derived CDR1 and CDR2 are SQVTM and ANQGSEA. This CDR3 is 12 amino acids long. In DNA form, the CDR3 reads TGCAGCGGTTGCTCGGTCAACAATGAGCAGTTCTTC. It translates to CSGCSVNNEQFF.

V is TRBV5-1 and J is TRBJ1-2; tentative D call: TRBD1 (6 bases). In germline, CDR1 is SGHRS, CDR2 YFSETQ. Trimming cost V 4 bases and J 8 bases, with 18 bases left between them. The CDR3 runs to 14 residues. CDR3 region: CASSRSGGAEGYTF. The CDR3 nucleotides read TGCGCCAGCAGCCGATCGGGGGGCGCGGAAGGCTACACCTTC.

CDR3 protein: CASSVEGLRDRGYNEQFF. The CDR3 bases are TGTGCCAGCAGCGTAGAAGGGTTGCGGGACAGGGGTTACAATGAGCAGTTCTTC. The genes are TRBV9 and TRBJ2-1, with TRBD1 matching 10 bases. Trimming at V came to 0 bases and at J to 4 bases, leaving 10 bases not matched to a gene. The CDR3 is 18 amino acids. In germline, CDR1 is SGDLS, CDR2 YYNGEE.

This clone has a handful of counts. CDR3 DNA sequence: TGTGCCTGGAGTATTGACAGGGTTTCTCAGCCCCAGCATTTT. It specifies CAWSIDRVSQPQHF. The chain uses TRBV30 and TRBJ1-5; the match to TRBD1 covers 7 bases. CDR3 length: 14 residues. Trimming took 2 bases from V and 6 from J; bases not matched to a gene: 7. Germline CDR1 and CDR2: GTSNPN and SVGIG (reference sequence).

The V and J genes are TRBV2 and TRBJ2-3; D is unclear. From germline, CDR1 is SNHLY and CDR2 FYNNEI. The CDR3 extends over 14 amino acids. The V and J ends lost 0 bases and 6 bases respectively, with 10 bases between them. The CDR3 loop reads CASSEALAPDTQYF. The CDR3 nucleotides read TGTGCCAGCAGTGAAGCGCTGGCCCCGGATACGCAGTATTTT.

The genes are TRBV11-2 and TRBJ2-7; 7 bases are shared with TRBD2. This CDR3 has 15 amino acids. The ends lost 5 bases at V and 3 bases at J; junction bases unmatched: 10. Per the germline V gene, CDR1 is SGHAT and CDR2 is FQNNGV. CDR3 amino acids: CASSQYPGTNYEQYF. Here the CDR3 DNA reads TGTGCCAGCAGCCAGTACCCCGGGACTAACTACGAGCAGTACTTC.

The chain has TRBV7-9 and TRBJ1-2; D perhaps matches TRBD1 (5 bases). This CDR3 has 12 amino acids. Germline CDR1 SEHNR, CDR2 FQNEAQ (reference sequence). V gave up 4 bases and J gave up 11 bases, with 14 bases separating them. This CDR3 reads CASSYTTEPYTF. CDR3 sequence (DNA): TGTGCCAGCAGCTACACGACAGAACCGTACACCTTC.

This chain uses TRBV7-8 with TRBJ2-1, with 7 nucleotides matching TRBD2. Per the germline V gene, CDR1 is SGHVS and CDR2 is FQNEAQ. The CDR3 is made up of 15 amino acids. J gave up 8 bases and V 4 bases, and 11 bases lay outside the gene matches. CDR3 bases: TGTGCCAGCAGCTCCTCTCGGACTAGAACCTATGAGCAGTTCTTC. Translating gives CASSSSRTRTYEQFF.

The V gene is TRBV5-1, the J gene TRBJ2-1, with 13 bases that match TRBD2. The CDR3 is 21 amino acids. Germline assignment: CDR1 SGHRS and CDR2 YFSETQ. Losses at the gene ends were 3 bases for V and 2 bases for J; bases not matched to a gene: 17. The DNA of the CDR3 is TGCGCCAGCAGCTCATCCCCTACTAGCGGGAGGGCCTCGAGGACCTACAATGAGCAGTTCTTC. Translated, it gives CASSSSPTSGRASRTYNEQFF. Using reference TRBV5-1 and TRBJ2-1 for the parts outside the CDR3, the full variable domain is KAGVTQTPRYLIKTRGQQVTLSCSPISGHRSVSWYQQTPGQGLQFLFEYFSETQRNKGNFPGRFSGRQFSNSRSEMNVSTLELGDSALYLCASSSSPTSGRASRTYNEQFFGPGTRLTVL.